Listed here are 25 T cell receptor beta chains from one sample, sequenced in a study of shared clonotypes between healthy human individuals. Measured with immunoSEQ multiplex PCR; TCRdb has only the in-frame clones, and not every one. Of around 340,000 clones in the sample, roughly 70% were seen once. Sequenced sample: memory CD4+ T cells sorted from blood. As to subset: CD45RA-negative fraction. The receptors originated from a man aged 25 to 45 in good health.

This clone was seen once. The gene calls are TRBV11-1 and TRBJ2-2; 7 bases are shared with TRBD1. V trimming: 5 bases; J trimming: 7 bases; junction bases outside the gene matches: 16. The CDR3 sequence is 17 residues long. The germline V gene has CDR1 SGHAT and CDR2 FQDESV (reference sequence). The CDR3: CASSRVRGGPGGGELFF. The CDR3 nucleotides read TGTGCCAGCAGCCGGGTTAGAGGGGGCCCGGGCGGCGGGGAGCTGTTTTTT.

The V and J genes are TRBV5-1 and TRBJ2-5; D ambiguous. V shed 1 base and J shed 3 bases, with 10 bases lying between them. This CDR3 comprises 14 residues. The germline V gene encodes CDR1 SGHRS and CDR2 YFSETQ. The CDR3 loop is CASSLSTNKETQYF. The CDR3 DNA sequence: TGCGCCAGCAGCTTGTCGACAAATAAAGAGACCCAGTACTTC.

CDR3: CASSIGGTALSGANVLTF. In nucleotides, the CDR3 is TGTGCCAGTAGTATAGGGGGGACAGCTCTCTCTGGGGCCAACGTCCTGACTTTC. The chain links TRBV19 to TRBJ2-6, with 7 bases aligning to TRBD1. The V gene end was trimmed by 1 base and the J gene end by 0 bases; junction bases not matched to a gene: 6. The CDR3 loop spans 18 amino acids. Germline V gene data show CDR1 as LNHDA and CDR2 as SQIVND (reference sequence).

This clone was seen once. The rearrangement joins TRBV28 to TRBJ1-5, with D possibly TRBD1 on 6 matching bases. The V gene's germline CDR1 is MDHEN and CDR2 SYDVKM. This CDR3 spans 14 amino acids. The V gene lost 8 bases and the J gene lost 6 bases, with 17 bases spanning the gap. CDR3: CASSPAGEVQPQHF. CDR3 DNA: TGTGCCAGCTCGCCCGCAGGGGAAGTTCAGCCCCAGCATTTT.

This chain connects TRBV5-1 to TRBJ2-7, with D hard to call. This CDR3 spans 14 amino acids. Between the trimmed V and J ends, which lost 0 bases and 0 bases, there was a span of 7 bases. Per the germline V gene, CDR1 is SGHRS and CDR2 is YFSETQ. CDR3: CASSLGVPSYEQYF. CDR3 DNA: TGCGCCAGCAGCTTGGGGGTCCCCTCCTACGAGCAGTACTTC.

This rearrangement joins TRBV28 to TRBJ2-1; 10 bases are shared with TRBD1. With 2 bases clipped from V and 6 bases from J, the junction kept 4 bases outside the gene matches. CDR3 length: 15 amino acids. Germline lookup yields CDR1 MDHEN and CDR2 SYDVKM. CDR3 in amino acids: CASSLAGQGSNEQFF. In DNA form, the CDR3 reads TGTGCCAGCAGTTTAGCGGGACAGGGGTCCAATGAGCAGTTCTTC.

The table lists this clone with a count of one. This rearrangement joins TRBV4-2 to TRBJ2-2, with D possibly called TRBD1 or TRBD2 (6 bases each). The CDR3 is 17 residues long. CDR1 and CDR2 (germline): LGHNA, YNFKEQ. V gave up 7 bases and J gave up 3 bases, with 21 bases separating them. The CDR3 coding sequence is TGTGCCAGCACCCCTAAGGGGGGAGCGGCGTACACCGGGGAGCTGTTTTTT. It translates to CASTPKGGAAYTGELFF.

Only a few counts were recorded for this clone. Within the sample, other DNA sequences also encode this same CDR3. The J gene is TRBJ2-5, the V gene TRBV19, with 7 bases that match TRBD2. Germline V gene data show CDR1 as LNHDA and CDR2 as SQIVND (reference sequence). The CDR3 length is 11 residues. J gave up 5 bases and V 9 bases, and 3 bases lay outside the gene matches. The CDR3 nucleotides are TGTGCCAGCTCTAGCGGCGAGACCCAGTACTTC. This translates into CASSSGETQYF.

The chain has TRBV28 and TRBJ2-1, with 8 bases matching TRBD1. Germline V gene lookup returns CDR1 MDHEN and CDR2 SYDVKM. The ends lost 5 bases at V and 6 bases at J; junction bases unmatched: 9. The CDR3 length is 15 residues. CDR3 DNA sequence: TGTGCCAGCAGTGGCGGCAGGGGGCGCCGCAATGAGCAGTTCTTC. Residues: CASSGGRGRRNEQFF.

The rearrangement links TRBV6-1 to TRBJ2-7; 9 nucleotides align to TRBD1. Germline assignment: CDR1 MNHNS and CDR2 SASEGT. Trimming removed 5 bases from V and 5 bases from J; junction bases left unmatched: 7. The CDR3 loop spans 14 amino acids. The CDR3 loop is CASSWTGDPNEQYF. The CDR3, as DNA: TGTGCCAGCAGTTGGACAGGGGATCCAAACGAGCAGTACTTC.

The chain recombines TRBV18 with TRBJ2-5, with a weak D call TRBD1 (5 bases). Trimming pared 3 bases from V and 5 bases from J, leaving 10 bases between. The germline gives CDR1 KGHSH, CDR2 LQKENI. This CDR3 spans 13 amino acids. CDR3 amino acids: CASSPEQVETQYF. In DNA form, the CDR3 reads TGTGCCAGCTCACCGGAACAGGTGGAGACCCAGTACTTC.

The chain has TRBV7-8 and TRBJ2-1; D is possibly TRBD1 (6 bases). The CDR3 totals 14 residues. Germline CDR1 reads SGHVS; CDR2 reads FQNEAQ. V was trimmed by 5 bases and J by 7 bases, leaving 15 bases between them. CDR3 region: CASSIGGKVNEQFF. The CDR3 DNA sequence: TGTGCCAGCAGCATAGGGGGTAAAGTTAATGAGCAGTTCTTC.

This clone has a single count. The chain combines TRBV11-3 with TRBJ2-1, with D perhaps given as TRBD1 or TRBD2 (5 bases each). V was pared by 5 bases and J by 1 base, with 12 bases between. The CDR3 is 15 amino acids. CDR1 and CDR2 from the germline V gene are SGHNT and YENEEA. CDR3 sequence: CASSLGPPSYNEQFF. DNA of the CDR3: TGTGCCAGCAGCCTGGGACCACCTTCCTACAATGAGCAGTTCTTC. The entire variable domain, with the rest obtained from reference TRBV11-3 and TRBJ2-1, is as follows: EAGVVQSPRYKIIEKKQPVAFWCNPISGHNTLYWYLQNLGQGPELLIRYENEEAVDDSQLPKDRFSAERLKGVDSTLKIQPAELGDSAVYLCASSLGPPSYNEQFFGPGTRLTVL.

This chain links TRBV2 with TRBJ2-3; TRBD1 aligns across 7 bases. V gave up 5 bases and J gave up 3 bases; unmatched junction bases: 5. The V gene's germline CDR1 is SNHLY and CDR2 FYNNEI. There are 14 residues in the CDR3. The CDR3 nucleotides read TGTGCCAGCAGTACAGGGGTTCGGACAGATACGCAGTATTTT. Translation gives CASSTGVRTDTQYF.

This chain connects TRBV11-3 to TRBJ2-7; no firm D call. Per germline, CDR1 SGHNT and CDR2 YENEEA. V dropped 1 base and J dropped 8 bases, with 12 bases sitting between them. This CDR3 is 13 amino acids long. The CDR3 DNA reads as TGTGCCAGCAGCTTAGGGGGTTTCAGCCAGCAGTACTTC. Protein: CASSLGGFSQQYF. The full variable domain, its missing parts supplied by reference TRBV11-3 and TRBJ2-7, is EAGVVQSPRYKIIEKKQPVAFWCNPISGHNTLYWYLQNLGQGPELLIRYENEEAVDDSQLPKDRFSAERLKGVDSTLKIQPAELGDSAVYLCASSLGGFSQQYFGPGTRLTVT.

CDR3 coding DNA: TGTGCCAGCAGTGACGGTGAGAGGATAGCCAAAAACATTCAGTACTTC. Its translation is CASSDGERIAKNIQYF. V and J are TRBV2 and TRBJ2-4, with D unresolved. Germline V lookup: CDR1 SNHLY, CDR2 FYNNEI. Deletions cut 3 bases from V and 0 bases from J, with 12 bases between. CDR3 length equals 16 residues.

DNA of the CDR3: TGTGCCAGCAGCTTACGTGGGTCTAGCACAGATACGCAGTATTTT. This encodes CASSLRGSSTDTQYF. The chain carries TRBV11-2 and TRBJ2-3; D not certain. In germline, CDR1 is SGHAT, CDR2 FQNNGV. The CDR3 runs to 15 residues. V was pared by 2 bases and J by 0 bases, with 9 bases between.

V and J are TRBV5-4 and TRBJ2-2; TRBD1 matches 8 bases. Germline lookup yields CDR1 SGHNT and CDR2 YYREEE (reference sequence). This CDR3 has 17 amino acids. The V gene end was trimmed by 0 bases and the J gene end by 1 base; junction bases not matched to a gene: 5. CDR3 nucleotides: TGTGCCAGCAGCTTGGATCCGGGACAGGTGAACACCGGGGAGCTGTTTTTT. It codes for CASSLDPGQVNTGELFF.

V and J are TRBV2 and TRBJ2-7; 8 bases match TRBD2. The CDR3 is 17 residues long. With V trimmed by 0 bases and J by 6 bases, 13 bases remained unmatched. From germline, CDR1 is SNHLY and CDR2 FYNNEI. CDR3 sequence reads: CASSEALFREGPREQYF. The CDR3 bases are TGTGCCAGCAGTGAAGCGCTTTTCCGGGAGGGCCCTCGCGAGCAGTACTTC.

This clone showed up just once. The chain couples TRBV6-1 to TRBJ2-1; 13 bases align to TRBD2. The CDR3 runs 15 residues. Germline values: CDR1 MNHNS, CDR2 SASEGT. The V and J ends lost 4 bases and 6 bases, in that order; junction bases with no gene match: 3. CDR3 loop: CASSALAGGTNEQFF. The CDR3, as DNA: TGTGCCAGCAGTGCACTAGCGGGAGGGACCAATGAGCAGTTCTTC.

This clone was counted at least ten times. The identical CDR3 is also encoded by other nucleotide sequences in the sample. The rearrangement uses TRBV5-4 and TRBJ1-1; D remains unclear. The ends were cut back, 1 base at V and 2 bases at J, with 0 bases in the middle. CDR3 length: 11 residues. The germline CDR1 and CDR2 sequences are SGHNT and YYREEE (reference sequence). Written as DNA, the CDR3 is TGTGCCAGCAGCTTGAACACTGAAGCTTTCTTT. It yields the protein CASSLNTEAFF.

The chain joins TRBV10-3 to TRBJ1-5, with TRBD1 matching 10 bases. The CDR3 contains 14 residues. J gave up 6 bases and V 10 bases, and 9 bases lay outside the gene matches. Germline CDR1 ENHRY, CDR2 SYGVKD. In nucleotides, the CDR3 is TGTGCCACCTGGGGACAGGGGCGAGGTCAGCCCCAGCATTTT. Translating gives CATWGQGRGQPQHF.

This clone was found a few times. The chain joins TRBV4-2 to TRBJ2-1; the D gene could be TRBD1 or TRBD2 (7 bases each). The CDR3 extends over 17 amino acids. Germline V gene sequence: CDR1 LGHNA, CDR2 YNFKEQ. V lost 4 bases and J lost 4, with 20 bases in between. For the CDR3, the DNA is TGTGCCAGCAGCCTTGGGGGAGGGGGCAGGAATTACAATGAGCAGTTCTTC. Translation gives CASSLGGGGRNYNEQFF.

The chain combines TRBV9 with TRBJ2-1; a possible D gene is TRBD2 (5 bases). This CDR3 spans 15 amino acids. The V gene's germline CDR1 is SGDLS and CDR2 YYNGEE. Trimming left V 0 bases short and J 3 bases short, with 10 bases between. The DNA of the CDR3 is TGTGCCAGCAGCGTAGAACTAGTCGACTACAATGAGCAGTTCTTC. Its translation: CASSVELVDYNEQFF.

V usage is TRBV5-5 and J usage is TRBJ1-5; D is ambiguous. CDR3 length: 14 residues. With 4 bases removed from V and 5 bases from J, the gap between germline ends came to 13 bases. Germline CDR1 and CDR2: SGHKS and YYEKEE (reference sequence). The CDR3: CASSRELEDQPQHF. In DNA form, the CDR3 reads TGTGCCAGCAGCAGGGAACTTGAAGATCAGCCCCAGCATTTT. Supplemented by reference TRBV5-5 and TRBJ1-5, the full variable domain reads DAGVTQSPTHLIKTRGQQVTLRCSPISGHKSVSWYQQVLGQGPQFIFQYYEKEERGRGNFPDRFSARQFPNYSSELNVNALLLGDSALYLCASSRELEDQPQHFGDGTRLSIL.